The TCR beta chain described here comes from a study of PD-1 blockade in mismatch repair-deficient tumors. At the level of the study: All were previously treated, progressing patients with about 11 mismatch repair-deficient cancer types.

Every patient had mismatch repair deficiency by PCR or immunohistochemistry. The protocol was immunoSEQ multiplex PCR, while the TCRdb copy is restricted to in-frame clones and leaves out a portion. The sample includes tens of thousands of clones, around 80% of them seen just once. A note on this clone: Its antigen is not known.

V shed 3 bases and J 6 bases; nucleotides not matched to a gene: 10. CDR3 length: 15 amino acids. Per germline, CDR1 KGHSH and CDR2 LQKENI. Study results and limitations: Tumor-resident clones, often absent from pretreatment blood, expanded after pembrolizumab and then contracted.

This receptor was taken from an adult with mismatch repair-deficient cancer. The chain couples TRBV18 to TRBJ2-7, with 8 bases matching TRBD2. The sequencing used peripheral blood, collected 12 weeks after starting pembrolizumab. The CDR3 here is CASSPLLAEGVEQYF. CDR3 DNA: TGTGCCAGCTCACCGCTACTAGCGGAGGGGGTCGAGCAGTACTTC.